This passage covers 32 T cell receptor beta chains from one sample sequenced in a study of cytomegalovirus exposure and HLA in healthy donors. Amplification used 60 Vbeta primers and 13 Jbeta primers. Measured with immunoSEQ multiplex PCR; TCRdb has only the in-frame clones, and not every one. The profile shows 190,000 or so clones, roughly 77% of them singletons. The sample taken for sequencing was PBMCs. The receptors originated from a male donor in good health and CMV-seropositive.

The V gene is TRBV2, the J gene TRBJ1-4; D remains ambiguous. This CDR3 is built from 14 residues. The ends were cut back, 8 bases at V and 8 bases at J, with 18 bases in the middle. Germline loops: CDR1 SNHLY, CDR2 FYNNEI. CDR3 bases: TGTGCCAGCCTTTTAGGCCCGGGAAGCGAAAAACTGTTTTTT. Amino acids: CASLLGPGSEKLFF.

The CDR3 reads CASSVAGPSSYEQYF. The CDR3 DNA sequence: TGTGCCAGCAGCGTAGCCGGGCCTAGCTCCTACGAGCAGTACTTC. The V gene is TRBV9, the J gene TRBJ2-5; D not resolved. The J call is in doubt because the DNA end fits TRBJ2-7 better. The germline V gene has CDR1 SGDLS and CDR2 YYNGEE. CDR3 length: 15 amino acids.

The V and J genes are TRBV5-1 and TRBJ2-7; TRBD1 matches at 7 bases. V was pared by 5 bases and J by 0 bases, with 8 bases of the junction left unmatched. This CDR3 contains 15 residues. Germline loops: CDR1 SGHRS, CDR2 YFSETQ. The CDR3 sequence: CASRQQGLFSYEQYF. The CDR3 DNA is TGCGCCAGCAGACAACAGGGGCTATTCTCCTACGAGCAGTACTTC.

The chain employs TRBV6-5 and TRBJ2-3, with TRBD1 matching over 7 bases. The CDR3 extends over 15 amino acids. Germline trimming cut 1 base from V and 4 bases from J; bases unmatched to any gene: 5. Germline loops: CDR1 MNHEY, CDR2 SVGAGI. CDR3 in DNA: TGTGCCAGCAGTTACTATACCGGGACAGCAGATACGCAGTATTTT. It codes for CASSYYTGTADTQYF.

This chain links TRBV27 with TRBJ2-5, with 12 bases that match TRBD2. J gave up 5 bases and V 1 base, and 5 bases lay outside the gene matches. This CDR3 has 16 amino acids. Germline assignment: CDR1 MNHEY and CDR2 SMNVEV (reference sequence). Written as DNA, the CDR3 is TGTGCCAGCAGTTTATTCGGACTAGCGGGGATGGAGACCCAGTACTTC. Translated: CASSLFGLAGMETQYF.

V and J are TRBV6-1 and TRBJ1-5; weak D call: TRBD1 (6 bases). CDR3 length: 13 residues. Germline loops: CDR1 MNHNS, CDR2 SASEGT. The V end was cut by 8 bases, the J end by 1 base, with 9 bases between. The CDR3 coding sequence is TGTGCCAGCCATCAGGGGAGCAATCAGCCCCAGCATTTT. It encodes CASHQGSNQPQHF.

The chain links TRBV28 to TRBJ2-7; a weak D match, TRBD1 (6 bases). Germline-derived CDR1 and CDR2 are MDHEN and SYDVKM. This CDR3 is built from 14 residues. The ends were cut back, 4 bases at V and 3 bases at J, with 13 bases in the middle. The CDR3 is CASSSAGVRYEQYF. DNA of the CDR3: TGTGCCAGCAGTTCGGCAGGGGTCCGCTACGAGCAGTACTTC.

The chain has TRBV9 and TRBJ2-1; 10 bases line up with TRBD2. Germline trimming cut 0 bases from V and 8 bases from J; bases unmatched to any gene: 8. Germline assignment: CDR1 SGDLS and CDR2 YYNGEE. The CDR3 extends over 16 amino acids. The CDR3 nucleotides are TGTGCCAGCAGCGTAGGAGGAGCGGGAGGGCCCTATGAGCAGTTCTTC. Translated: CASSVGGAGGPYEQFF.

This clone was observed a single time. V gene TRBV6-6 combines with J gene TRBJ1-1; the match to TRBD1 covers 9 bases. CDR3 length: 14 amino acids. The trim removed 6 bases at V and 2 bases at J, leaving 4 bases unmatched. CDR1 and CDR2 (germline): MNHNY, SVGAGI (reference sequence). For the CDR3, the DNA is TGTGCCAGCAGCCAGGGACAGGGCAACACTGAAGCTTTCTTT. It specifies CASSQGQGNTEAFF.

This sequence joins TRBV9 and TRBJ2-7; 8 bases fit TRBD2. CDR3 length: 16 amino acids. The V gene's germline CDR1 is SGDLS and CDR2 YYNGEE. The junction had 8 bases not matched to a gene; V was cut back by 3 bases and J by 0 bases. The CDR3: CASSADGTRYSYEQYF. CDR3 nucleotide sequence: TGTGCCAGCAGCGCAGACGGGACTAGATACTCCTACGAGCAGTACTTC.

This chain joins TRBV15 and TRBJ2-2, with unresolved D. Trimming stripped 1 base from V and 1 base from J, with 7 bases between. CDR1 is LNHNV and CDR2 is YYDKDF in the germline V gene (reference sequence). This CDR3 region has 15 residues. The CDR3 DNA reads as TGTGCCACCAGCAGAGGTCTTGTGAACACCGGGGAGCTGTTTTTT. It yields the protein CATSRGLVNTGELFF.

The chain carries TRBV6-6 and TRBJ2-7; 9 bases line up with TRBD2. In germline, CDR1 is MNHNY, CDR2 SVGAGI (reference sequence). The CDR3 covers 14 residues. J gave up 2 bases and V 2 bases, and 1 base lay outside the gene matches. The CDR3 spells CASSYPSGAYEQYF. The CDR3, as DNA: TGTGCCAGCAGTTACCCTAGCGGGGCCTACGAGCAGTACTTC.

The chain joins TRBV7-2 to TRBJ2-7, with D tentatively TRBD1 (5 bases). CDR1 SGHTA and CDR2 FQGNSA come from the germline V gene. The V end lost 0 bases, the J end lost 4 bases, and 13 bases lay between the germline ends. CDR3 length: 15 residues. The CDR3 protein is CASSLAGQGLYEQYF. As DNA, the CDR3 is TGTGCCAGCAGCTTAGCTGGACAAGGGCTATACGAGCAGTACTTC.

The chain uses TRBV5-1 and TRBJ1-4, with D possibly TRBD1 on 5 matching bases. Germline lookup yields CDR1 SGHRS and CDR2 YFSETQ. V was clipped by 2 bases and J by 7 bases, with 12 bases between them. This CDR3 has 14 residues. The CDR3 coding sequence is TGCGCCAGCAGCTTTCGGGGGGAGGTTGAAAAACTGTTTTTT. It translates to CASSFRGEVEKLFF.

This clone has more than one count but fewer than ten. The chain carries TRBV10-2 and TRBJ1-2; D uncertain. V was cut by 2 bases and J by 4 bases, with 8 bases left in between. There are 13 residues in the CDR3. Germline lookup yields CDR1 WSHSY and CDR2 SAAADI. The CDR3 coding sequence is TGCGCCAGCAGTGAGGCGGGTTCCTATGGCTACACCTTC. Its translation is CASSEAGSYGYTF.

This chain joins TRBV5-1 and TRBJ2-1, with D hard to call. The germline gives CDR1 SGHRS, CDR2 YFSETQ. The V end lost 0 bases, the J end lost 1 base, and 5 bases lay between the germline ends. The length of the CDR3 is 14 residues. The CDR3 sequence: CASSLAESYNEQFF. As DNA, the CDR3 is TGCGCCAGCAGCTTGGCGGAGTCCTACAATGAGCAGTTCTTC.

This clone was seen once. The CDR3 DNA follows: TGTGCCAGCAGCTCAAGGACAGGTGAAGAGACCCAGTACTTC. Translated, it gives CASSSRTGEETQYF. The V and J genes are TRBV7-2 and TRBJ2-5; TRBD1 matches 7 bases. This CDR3 has 14 amino acids. Germline trimming cut 4 bases from V and 3 bases from J; bases unmatched to any gene: 5. Germline CDR1 reads SGHTA; CDR2 reads FQGNSA. The whole variable domain, remainder taken from reference TRBV7-2 and TRBJ2-5, is GAGVSQSPSNKVTEKGKDVELRCDPISGHTALYWYRQSLGQGLEFLIYFQGNSAPDKSGLPSDRFSAERTGGSVSTLTIQRTQQEDSAVYLCASSSRTGEETQYFGPGTRLLVL.

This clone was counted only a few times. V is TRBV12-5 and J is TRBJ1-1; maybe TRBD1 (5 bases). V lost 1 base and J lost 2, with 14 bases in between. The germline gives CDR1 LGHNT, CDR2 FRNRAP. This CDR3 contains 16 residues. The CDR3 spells CASGLALTRENTEAFF. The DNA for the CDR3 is TGTGCTAGTGGTTTGGCGCTAACCAGGGAAAACACTGAAGCTTTCTTT.

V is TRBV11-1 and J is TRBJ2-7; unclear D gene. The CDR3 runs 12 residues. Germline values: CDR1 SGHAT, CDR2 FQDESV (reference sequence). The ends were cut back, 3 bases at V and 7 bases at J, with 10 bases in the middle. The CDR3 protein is CASSLDGVEQYF. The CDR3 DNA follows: TGTGCCAGCAGCTTGGATGGAGTTGAGCAGTACTTC.

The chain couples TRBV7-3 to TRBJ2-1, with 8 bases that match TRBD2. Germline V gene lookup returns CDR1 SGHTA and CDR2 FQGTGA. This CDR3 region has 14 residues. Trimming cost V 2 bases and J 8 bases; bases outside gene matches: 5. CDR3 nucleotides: TGTGCCAGCAGCTTACGGGGGGGGCCTGATGAGCAGTTCTTC. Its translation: CASSLRGGPDEQFF.

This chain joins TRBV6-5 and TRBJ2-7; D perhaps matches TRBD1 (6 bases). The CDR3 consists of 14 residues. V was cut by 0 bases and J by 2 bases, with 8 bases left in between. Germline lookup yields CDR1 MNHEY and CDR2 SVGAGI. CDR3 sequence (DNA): TGTGCCAGCAGTTACTCGGGGGCCCCCTACGAGCAGTACTTC. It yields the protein CASSYSGAPYEQYF.

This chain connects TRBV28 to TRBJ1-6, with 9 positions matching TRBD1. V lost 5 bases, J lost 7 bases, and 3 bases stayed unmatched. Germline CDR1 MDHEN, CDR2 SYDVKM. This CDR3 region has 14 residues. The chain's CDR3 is CASSRTGVNSPLHF. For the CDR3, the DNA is TGTGCCAGCAGTAGGACAGGGGTCAATTCACCCCTCCACTTT.

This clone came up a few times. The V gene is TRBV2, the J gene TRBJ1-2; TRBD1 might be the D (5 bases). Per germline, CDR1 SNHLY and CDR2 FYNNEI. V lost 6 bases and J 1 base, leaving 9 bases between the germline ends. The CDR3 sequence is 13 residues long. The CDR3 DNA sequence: TGTGCCAGCAGGGGGGGAAGTAACTATGGCTACACCTTC. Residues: CASRGGSNYGYTF.

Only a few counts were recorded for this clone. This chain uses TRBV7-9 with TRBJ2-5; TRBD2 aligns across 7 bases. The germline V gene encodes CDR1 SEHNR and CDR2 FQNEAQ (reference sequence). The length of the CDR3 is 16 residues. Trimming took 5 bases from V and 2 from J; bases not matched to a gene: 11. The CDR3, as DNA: TGTGCCAGCAGCAATGGGGCGGGAGTCCTACAAGAGACCCAGTACTTC. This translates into CASSNGAGVLQETQYF.

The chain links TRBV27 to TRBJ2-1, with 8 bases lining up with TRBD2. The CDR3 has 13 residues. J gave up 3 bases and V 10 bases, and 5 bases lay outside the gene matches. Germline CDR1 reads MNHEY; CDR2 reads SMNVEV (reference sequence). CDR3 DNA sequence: TGTGCCACCTTGGCGGGGGGCTACAATGAGCAGTTCTTC. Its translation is CATLAGGYNEQFF.

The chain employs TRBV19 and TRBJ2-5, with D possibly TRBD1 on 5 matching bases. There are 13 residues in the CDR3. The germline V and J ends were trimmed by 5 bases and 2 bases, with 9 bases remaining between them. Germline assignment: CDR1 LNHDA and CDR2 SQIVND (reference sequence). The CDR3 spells CASSLRQQETQYF. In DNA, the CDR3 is TGTGCCAGTAGTTTGCGACAGCAAGAGACCCAGTACTTC.

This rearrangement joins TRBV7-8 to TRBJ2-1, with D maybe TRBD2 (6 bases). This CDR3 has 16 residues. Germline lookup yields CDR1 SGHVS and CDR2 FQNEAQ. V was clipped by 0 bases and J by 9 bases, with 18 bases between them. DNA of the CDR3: TGTGCCAGCAGCTTAGCGGGCGGGACCTGGCAGGGTGAGCAGTTCTTC. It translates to CASSLAGGTWQGEQFF.

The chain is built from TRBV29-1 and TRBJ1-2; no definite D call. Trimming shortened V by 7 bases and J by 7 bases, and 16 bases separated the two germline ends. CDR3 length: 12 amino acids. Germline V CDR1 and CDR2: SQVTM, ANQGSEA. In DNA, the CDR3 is TGCAGCGGGCTCGAGGGTGCAAGTGGCTACACCTTC. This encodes CSGLEGASGYTF.

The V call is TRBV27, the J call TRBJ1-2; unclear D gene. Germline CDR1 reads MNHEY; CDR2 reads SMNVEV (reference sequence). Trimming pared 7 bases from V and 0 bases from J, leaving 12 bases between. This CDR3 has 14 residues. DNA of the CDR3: TGTGCCAGCACTCGGTCGGTGCCTAACTATGGCTACACCTTC. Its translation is CASTRSVPNYGYTF.

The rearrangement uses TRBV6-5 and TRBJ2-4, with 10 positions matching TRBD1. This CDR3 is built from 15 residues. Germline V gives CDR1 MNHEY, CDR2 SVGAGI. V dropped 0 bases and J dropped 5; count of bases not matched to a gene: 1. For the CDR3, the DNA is TGTGCCAGCAGTTACTCCGGGACAGGGGAAAACATTCAGTACTTC. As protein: CASSYSGTGENIQYF.

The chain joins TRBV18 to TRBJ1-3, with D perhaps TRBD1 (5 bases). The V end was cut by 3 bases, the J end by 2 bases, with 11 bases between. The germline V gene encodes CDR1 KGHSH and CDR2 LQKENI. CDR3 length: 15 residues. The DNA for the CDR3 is TGTGCCAGCTCACCTTCGGCGGGGGCTGGAAACACCATATATTTT. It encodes CASSPSAGAGNTIYF.

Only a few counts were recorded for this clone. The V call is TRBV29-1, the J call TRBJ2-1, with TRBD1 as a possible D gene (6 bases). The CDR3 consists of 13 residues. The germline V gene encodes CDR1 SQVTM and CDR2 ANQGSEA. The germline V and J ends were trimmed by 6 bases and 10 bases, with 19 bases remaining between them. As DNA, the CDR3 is TGCAGCGTCCCCGGGACAAGCCGGCGGGAGCAGTTCTTC. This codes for CSVPGTSRREQFF.